This section outlines one T cell receptor (beta chain) sequence together with its context. The data stem from a study of T cell changes during pregnancy in multiple sclerosis. The CDR3 covers 18 residues. Germline V lookup: CDR1 MNHEY, CDR2 SMNVEV (reference sequence). V dropped 7 bases and J dropped 1; count of bases not matched to a gene: 14. Produced via immunoSEQ multiplex PCR; TCRdb's table is partial and in-frame only. The data show roughly 60,000 clones, roughly 96% seen once. The clonotype comes from a female donor with multiple sclerosis, enrolled in a pregnancy study. The sequenced sample was CD8+ T cells from peripheral blood mononuclear cells, obtained after pregnancy. This chain links TRBV27 with TRBJ2-2; 8 nucleotides line up with TRBD1. Here the CDR3 DNA reads TGTGCCAGCACCTCCGGGACAGGATGGACTCTGAACACCGGGGAGCTGTTTTTT. It is translated as CASTSGTGWTLNTGELFF.